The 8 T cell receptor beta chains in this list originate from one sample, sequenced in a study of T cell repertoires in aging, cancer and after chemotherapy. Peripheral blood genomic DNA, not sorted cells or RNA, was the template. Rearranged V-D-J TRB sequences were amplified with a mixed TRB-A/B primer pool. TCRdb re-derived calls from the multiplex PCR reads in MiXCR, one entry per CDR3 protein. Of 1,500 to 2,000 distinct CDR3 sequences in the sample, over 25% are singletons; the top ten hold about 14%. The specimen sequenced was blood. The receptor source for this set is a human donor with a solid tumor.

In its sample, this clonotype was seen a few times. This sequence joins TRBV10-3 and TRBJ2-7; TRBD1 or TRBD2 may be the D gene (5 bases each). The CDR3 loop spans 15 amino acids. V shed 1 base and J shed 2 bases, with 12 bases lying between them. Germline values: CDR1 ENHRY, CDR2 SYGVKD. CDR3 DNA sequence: TGTGCCATCAGTGAGTTCGGGACCCGAGCCTACGAGCAGTACTTC. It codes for CAISEFGTRAYEQYF.

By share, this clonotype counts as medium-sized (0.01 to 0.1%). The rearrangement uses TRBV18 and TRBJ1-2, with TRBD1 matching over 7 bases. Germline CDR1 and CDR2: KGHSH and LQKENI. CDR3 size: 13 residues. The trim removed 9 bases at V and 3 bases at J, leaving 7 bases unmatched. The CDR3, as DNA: TGTGCCAGTTGTGACAGGGTGGACTATGGCTACACCTTC. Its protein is CASCDRVDYGYTF.

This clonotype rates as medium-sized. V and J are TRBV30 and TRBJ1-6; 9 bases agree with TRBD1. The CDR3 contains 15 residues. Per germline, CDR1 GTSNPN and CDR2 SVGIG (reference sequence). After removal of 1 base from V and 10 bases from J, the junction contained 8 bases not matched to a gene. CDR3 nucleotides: TGTGCCTGGAGTGCACCCACAGGGGGCCCCTCACCCCTCCACTTT. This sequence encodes CAWSAPTGGPSPLHF.

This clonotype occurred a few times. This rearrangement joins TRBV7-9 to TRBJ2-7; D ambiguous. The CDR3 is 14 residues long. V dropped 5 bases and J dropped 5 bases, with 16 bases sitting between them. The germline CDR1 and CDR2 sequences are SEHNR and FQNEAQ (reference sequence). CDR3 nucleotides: TGTGCCAGCAGCCAAGAGGCCAGACCCGACGAGCAGTACTTC. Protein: CASSQEARPDEQYF.

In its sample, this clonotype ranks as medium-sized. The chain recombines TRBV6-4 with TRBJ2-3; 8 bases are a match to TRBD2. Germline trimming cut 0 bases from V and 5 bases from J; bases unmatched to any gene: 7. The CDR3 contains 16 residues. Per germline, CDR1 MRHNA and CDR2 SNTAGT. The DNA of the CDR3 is TGTGCCAGCAGTGACTCGACCGGGGGGGGCAGAGATACGCAGTATTTT. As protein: CASSDSTGGGRDTQYF.

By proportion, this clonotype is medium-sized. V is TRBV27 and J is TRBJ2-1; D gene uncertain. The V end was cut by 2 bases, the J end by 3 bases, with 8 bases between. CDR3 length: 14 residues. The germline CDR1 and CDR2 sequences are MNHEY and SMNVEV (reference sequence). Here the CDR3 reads CASSLGQVYNEQFF. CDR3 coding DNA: TGTGCCAGCAGTTTAGGCCAGGTCTACAATGAGCAGTTCTTC.

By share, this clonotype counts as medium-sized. CDR3 sequence: CASSSGLAGSPLHF. The CDR3 DNA sequence: TGTGCCAGCAGCTCGGGACTAGCGGGTTCACCCCTCCACTTT. The rearrangement joins TRBV5-6 to TRBJ1-6; possible D gene TRBD1, 5 bases. Trimming left V 3 bases short and J 9 bases short, with 13 bases between. The CDR3 runs 14 residues. Germline values: CDR1 SGHDT, CDR2 YYEEEE.

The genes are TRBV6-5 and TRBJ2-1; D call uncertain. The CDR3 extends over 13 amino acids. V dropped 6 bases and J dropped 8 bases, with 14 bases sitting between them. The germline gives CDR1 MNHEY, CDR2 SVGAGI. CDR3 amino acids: CASSAQPGDEQFF. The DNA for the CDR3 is TGTGCCAGCAGCGCCCAGCCCGGCGATGAGCAGTTCTTC.